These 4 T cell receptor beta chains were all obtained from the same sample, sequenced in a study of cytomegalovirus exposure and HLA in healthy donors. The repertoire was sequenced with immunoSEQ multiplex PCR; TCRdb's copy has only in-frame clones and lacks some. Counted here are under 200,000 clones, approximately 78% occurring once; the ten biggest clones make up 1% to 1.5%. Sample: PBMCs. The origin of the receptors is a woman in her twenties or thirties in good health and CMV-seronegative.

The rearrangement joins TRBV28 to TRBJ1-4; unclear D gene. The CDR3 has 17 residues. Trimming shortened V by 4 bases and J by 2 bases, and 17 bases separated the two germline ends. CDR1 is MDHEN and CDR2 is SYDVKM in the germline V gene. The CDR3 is CASSSRRTLSTNEKLFF. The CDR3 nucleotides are TGTGCCAGCAGTTCTCGGAGGACTCTCTCGACTAATGAAAAACTGTTTTTT.

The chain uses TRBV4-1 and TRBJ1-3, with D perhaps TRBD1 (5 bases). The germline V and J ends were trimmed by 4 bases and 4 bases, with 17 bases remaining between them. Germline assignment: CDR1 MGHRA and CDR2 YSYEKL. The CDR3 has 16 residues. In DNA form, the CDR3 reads TGCGCCAGCAGCCTCATGGGGGAGGGATCCGGAAACACCATATATTTT. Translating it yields CASSLMGEGSGNTIYF.

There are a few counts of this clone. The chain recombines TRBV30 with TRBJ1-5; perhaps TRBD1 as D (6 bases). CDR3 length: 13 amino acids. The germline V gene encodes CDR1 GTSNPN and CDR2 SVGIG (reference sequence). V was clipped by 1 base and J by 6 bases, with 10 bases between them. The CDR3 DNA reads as TGTGCCTGGAGTGGTGCACAGGGTCAGCCCCAGCATTTT. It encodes CAWSGAQGQPQHF.

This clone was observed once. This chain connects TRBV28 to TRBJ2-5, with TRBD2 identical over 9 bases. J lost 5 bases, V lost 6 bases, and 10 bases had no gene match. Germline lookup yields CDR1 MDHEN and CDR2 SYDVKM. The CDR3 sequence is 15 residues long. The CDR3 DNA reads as TGTGCCAGCAGGGTGCTGGCGGGAGGGTCGGAGACCCAGTACTTC. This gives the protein CASRVLAGGSETQYF.